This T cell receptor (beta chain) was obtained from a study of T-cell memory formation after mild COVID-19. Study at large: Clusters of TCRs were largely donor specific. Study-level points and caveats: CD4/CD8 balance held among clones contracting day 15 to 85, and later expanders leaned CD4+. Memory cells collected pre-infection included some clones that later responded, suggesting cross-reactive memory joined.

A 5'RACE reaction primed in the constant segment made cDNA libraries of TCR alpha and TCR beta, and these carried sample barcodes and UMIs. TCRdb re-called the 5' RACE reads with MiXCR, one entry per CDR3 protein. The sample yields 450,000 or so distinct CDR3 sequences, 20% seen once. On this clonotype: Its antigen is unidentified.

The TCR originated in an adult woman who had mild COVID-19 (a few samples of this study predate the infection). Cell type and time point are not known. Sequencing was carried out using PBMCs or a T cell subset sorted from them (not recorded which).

The DNA of the CDR3 is TGTGCCAGCAGTCCACAGGGGGCGCGGGGCTACACCTTC. It yields the protein CASSPQGARGYTF. The gene calls are TRBV25-1 and TRBJ1-2, with 9 bases lining up with TRBD1. The CDR3 totals 13 residues. Germline assignment: CDR1 MGHDK and CDR2 SYGVNS. V gave up 5 bases and J gave up 8 bases; unmatched junction bases: 6.